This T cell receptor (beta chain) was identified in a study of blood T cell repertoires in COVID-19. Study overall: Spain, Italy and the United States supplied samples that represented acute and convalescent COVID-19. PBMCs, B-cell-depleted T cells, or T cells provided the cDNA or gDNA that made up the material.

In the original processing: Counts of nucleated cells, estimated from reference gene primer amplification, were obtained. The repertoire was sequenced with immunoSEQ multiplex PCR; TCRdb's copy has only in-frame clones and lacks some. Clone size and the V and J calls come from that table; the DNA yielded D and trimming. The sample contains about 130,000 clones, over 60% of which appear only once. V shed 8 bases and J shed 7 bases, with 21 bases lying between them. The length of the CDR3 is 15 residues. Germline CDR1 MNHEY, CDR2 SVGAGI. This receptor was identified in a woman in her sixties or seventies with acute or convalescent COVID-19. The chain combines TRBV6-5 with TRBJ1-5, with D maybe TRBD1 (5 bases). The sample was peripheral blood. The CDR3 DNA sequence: TGTGCCAGCTCCTTCGGAGCGGGACCGCACCAGCCCCAGCATTTT. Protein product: CASSFGAGPHQPQHF.